This T cell receptor (beta chain) emerged from a study of vaccination effects on CD4 cells after COVID-19. Their recognized antigens are unknown. The data were produced by immunoSEQ multiplex PCR, yet TCRdb's version contains in-frame clones alone and is incomplete. Of 50,000 to 65,000 clones listed, approximately 80% are singletons. In the ViraFEST assay, antigen-specific CD4+ clonotypes were identified by expansion after peptide-pool stimulation. Once cultured for more than nine days, the cells underwent separation to obtain CD4+ T cells. The source material was CD4+ T cells from PBMCs cultured with HCoV-229E spike peptides, sampled before COVID-19 vaccination. The receptors shown here come from a human donor who received a COVID-19 vaccine.

The rearrangement joins TRBV4-2 to TRBJ1-5; unclear D gene. V lost 4 bases to trimming and J lost 0 bases, with 10 bases between them. CDR3 length equals 15 residues. The germline CDR1 and CDR2 sequences are LGHNA and YNFKEQ. CDR3 bases: TGTGCCAGCAGCCTAGAACCCGATAGCAATCAGCCCCAGCATTTT. Its translation is CASSLEPDSNQPQHF.